These 18 T cell receptor beta chains were sequenced from one sample in a study of T-cell reconstitution after alpha-beta-depleted transplantation in children. For TCRbeta, the library was prepared with unique molecular identifiers. TCRdb recomputed calls from the PCR reads with MiXCR, one row per CDR3 protein. The sample records a few hundred thousand distinct CDR3 sequences, roughly 11% being singletons. The specimen comprised PBMCs from the stem cell graft donor, sampled from the stem cell graft. All receptors derive from a human donor who donated a stem cell graft to a child with acute myeloid leukemia.

This clonotype occurred a few times. The rearrangement uses TRBV29-1 and TRBJ2-1; 12 nucleotides align to TRBD2. This CDR3 contains 15 residues. Germline CDR1 and CDR2: SQVTM and ANQGSEA. Trimming at V came to 7 bases and at J to 5 bases, leaving 9 bases not matched to a gene. CDR3 coding DNA: TGCAGCGCCAAACTGACTAGCGGGAGCAACAATGAGCAGTTCTTC. Amino acid sequence: CSAKLTSGSNNEQFF.

V gene TRBV7-3 combines with J gene TRBJ2-5; D is unresolved. CDR1 SGHTA and CDR2 FQGTGA come from the germline V gene. The V end was cut by 5 bases, the J end by 2 bases, with 9 bases between. The CDR3 has 13 amino acids. For the CDR3, the DNA is TGTGCCAGCAGCCTGATCGGACAAGAGACCCAGTACTTC. Protein: CASSLIGQETQYF. Filled out from reference TRBV7-3 and TRBJ2-5, the complete variable domain reads GAGVSQTPSNKVTEKGKYVELRCDPISGHTALYWYRQSLGQGPEFLIYFQGTGAADDSGLPNDRFFAVRPEGSVSTLKIQRTERGDSAVYLCASSLIGQETQYFGPGTRLLVL.

The CDR3 loop is CASSQGLIAVREGRVNTEAFF. As DNA, the CDR3 is TGCGCCAGCAGCCAAGGTCTCATCGCGGTGCGGGAAGGTAGGGTAAACACTGAAGCTTTCTTT. This chain links TRBV4-1 with TRBJ1-1, with no clear D. V was cut by 1 base and J by 2 bases, with 29 bases left in between. CDR3 size: 21 residues. The V gene's germline CDR1 is MGHRA and CDR2 YSYEKL.

There are a few counts of this clonotype. The chain combines TRBV20-1 with TRBJ2-1; perhaps TRBD2 as D (6 bases). V was pared by 1 base and J by 4 bases, with 17 bases between. CDR1 and CDR2 from the germline V gene are DFQATT and SNEGSKA (reference sequence). This CDR3 spans 16 amino acids. The CDR3, as DNA: TGCAGTGCTAGAGGACTAGTCCCTGGCACATACAATGAGCAGTTCTTC. Translation: CSARGLVPGTYNEQFF.

The chain carries TRBV7-2 and TRBJ2-1, with D perhaps given as TRBD1 or TRBD2 (5 bases each). This CDR3 has 16 residues. Germline V gene data show CDR1 as SGHTA and CDR2 as FQGNSA. The V end lost 2 bases, the J end lost 1 base, and 12 bases lay between the germline ends. The CDR3 coding sequence is TGTGCCAGCAGCTTATGGGGGAGTGGATCCTACAATGAGCAGTTCTTC. This gives the protein CASSLWGSGSYNEQFF.

CDR3 amino acids: CASSASGGNVETQYF. The CDR3 coding sequence is TGTGCCAGCAGCGCCTCCGGCGGAAATGTGGAGACCCAGTACTTC. The V and J genes are TRBV9 and TRBJ2-5; D call uncertain. V lost 3 bases and J 5 bases, leaving 17 bases between the germline ends. Germline V gene data show CDR1 as SGDLS and CDR2 as YYNGEE. The CDR3 runs to 15 residues.

The chain combines TRBV18 with TRBJ2-1; perhaps TRBD1 as D (6 bases). Germline assignment: CDR1 KGHSH and CDR2 LQKENI. The length of the CDR3 is 14 residues. The ends were cut back, 3 bases at V and 7 bases at J, with 13 bases in the middle. CDR3 coding DNA: TGTGCCAGCTCACCTGCGACAGGTGGGAATGAGCAGTTCTTC. The encoded protein is CASSPATGGNEQFF. Full variable domain (missing parts from reference TRBV18 and TRBJ2-1): NAGVMQNPRHLVRRRGQEARLRCSPMKGHSHVYWYRQLPEEGLKFMVYLQKENIIDESGMPKERFSAEFPKEGPSILRIQQVVRGDSAAYFCASSPATGGNEQFFGPGTRLTVL.

This chain links TRBV19 with TRBJ1-1, with D possibly matching TRBD1 (5 bases). The germline V and J ends were trimmed by 5 bases and 4 bases, with 11 bases remaining between them. CDR1 is LNHDA, CDR2 SQIVND, per germline (reference sequence). The CDR3 covers 13 residues. In DNA form, the CDR3 reads TGTGCCAGTAGTTTTTTAGGGGCCACTGAAGCTTTCTTT. The encoded protein is CASSFLGATEAFF.

The rearrangement uses TRBV7-9 and TRBJ2-2; no definite D call. From germline, CDR1 is SEHNR and CDR2 FQNEAQ (reference sequence). Trimming took 1 base from V and 7 from J, leaving 7 bases between them. This CDR3 comprises 13 residues. The CDR3 bases are TGTGCCAGCAGCTTAGTGCAGGTCGGGGAGCTGTTTTTT. This translates into CASSLVQVGELFF.

The chain combines TRBV19 with TRBJ2-3; TRBD2 matches at 9 bases. Germline V lookup: CDR1 LNHDA, CDR2 SQIVND (reference sequence). The CDR3 length is 17 residues. V lost 8 bases, J lost 0 bases, and 12 bases stayed unmatched. Here the CDR3 DNA reads TGTGCCAGTGCGGAAGCTAGCGGGATATTGAGCACAGATACGCAGTATTTT. Amino acid sequence: CASAEASGILSTDTQYF.

Ten or more counts support this clonotype. The chain links TRBV7-2 to TRBJ1-2; D is unresolved. Looked up from germline, CDR1 is SGHTA and CDR2 is FQGNSA. V lost 1 base and J 8 bases, leaving 8 bases between the germline ends. The CDR3 consists of 12 residues. CDR3 residues: CASSLDGLGYTF. For the CDR3, the DNA is TGTGCCAGCAGCTTAGACGGATTAGGCTACACCTTC.

The chain uses TRBV29-1 and TRBJ2-5; D assignment may be TRBD1 or TRBD2 (6 bases each). The germline gives CDR1 SQVTM, CDR2 ANQGSEA. The CDR3 totals 14 residues. V lost 6 bases and J 3 bases, leaving 17 bases between the germline ends. Written as DNA, the CDR3 is TGCAGCGTACGCGGGACAAGCAACAAAGAGACCCAGTACTTC. Protein product: CSVRGTSNKETQYF.

The table lists this clonotype with a few counts. V usage is TRBV12-3 or TRBV12-4 and J usage is TRBJ1-2; tentatively, D is TRBD1 (6 bases). The CDR3 runs to 14 residues. Deletions cut 9 bases from V and 8 bases from J, with 22 bases between. The CDR3 here is CASRDTGAEGGYTF. CDR3 nucleotide sequence: TGTGCCAGTCGGGACACCGGAGCCGAGGGGGGCTACACCTTC.

In the case of this clonotype: The junction does not match germline at one end; this may be a read error. The chain links TRBV6-2 or TRBV6-3 to TRBJ2-2; D is unresolved. Germline-derived CDR1 and CDR2 are MNHEY and SVGEGT. The CDR3 covers 14 residues. This CDR3 is CASSYLAKTGELFF. The CDR3 nucleotides are TGTGCCAGCAGTTACTTGGCGAAGACCGGGGAGCTGTTTTTT.

This clonotype has just a few counts. The genes are TRBV9 and TRBJ2-2, with TRBD2 matching over 9 bases. The V segment lost 3 bases and the J segment 4 bases; nucleotides outside the gene matches: 7. The CDR3 runs 16 residues. CDR1 and CDR2 from the germline V gene are SGDLS and YYNGEE. The CDR3 sequence is CASSAPGTSSTGELFF. The CDR3, as DNA: TGTGCCAGCAGCGCCCCCGGGACTAGCTCCACCGGGGAGCTGTTTTTT.

This clonotype was detected ten times or more. The V call is TRBV5-5, the J call TRBJ1-4; 7 bases fit TRBD1. The CDR3 totals 14 residues. J lost 8 bases, V lost 0 bases, and 4 bases had no gene match. The germline V gene encodes CDR1 SGHKS and CDR2 YYEKEE (reference sequence). The CDR3 region is CASSLGDSTEKLFF. The CDR3 region has the DNA TGTGCCAGCAGCTTGGGGGACAGCACAGAAAAACTGTTTTTT.

This clonotype was recorded a few times. This chain connects TRBV2 to TRBJ1-5, with D maybe TRBD1 (5 bases). There are 13 residues in the CDR3. Per the germline V gene, CDR1 is SNHLY and CDR2 is FYNNEI. V shed 5 bases and J shed 9 bases, with 14 bases lying between them. CDR3 protein: CASSQGGAPPQHF. The CDR3 DNA reads TGTGCCAGCAGTCAGGGAGGGGCCCCGCCCCAGCATTTT.

This clonotype was found a few times. The chain recombines TRBV10-3 with TRBJ1-2; possibly TRBD1 for D (6 bases). Trimming stripped 6 bases from V and 2 bases from J, with 13 bases between. CDR3 length: 14 residues. The germline CDR1 and CDR2 sequences are ENHRY and SYGVKD. The CDR3: CAIRLDSLNYGYTF. CDR3 sequence (DNA): TGTGCCATCAGACTGGACAGTCTCAACTATGGCTACACCTTC.